This TCR beta chain was retrieved from a study of T cell repertoires in cytomegalovirus infection. Study-level points and caveats: CMV-specific TCR beta clonotypes restricted by HLA-C dominated the ex vivo response. CMV carriers with the relevant HLA were identified by cumulative public TCR beta family frequency.

Ten or more counts support this clonotype. Its antigen is as yet unknown. From the reads, TCRdb called clonotypes with MiXCR, one entry per CDR3 protein. The sample consists of about 320,000 distinct CDR3 sequences, roughly 9.5% of them appearing once. CDR1 is SGHTA, CDR2 FQGNSA, per germline. This CDR3 spans 15 amino acids. Trimming cost V 5 bases and J 3 bases, with 15 bases left between them. J is TRBJ2-3 and V is TRBV7-2; tentatively, D is TRBD1 or TRBD2 (6 bases each). Sequencing was performed on PBMCs. The sequence was obtained from a human donor in good health (CMV status not recorded). Some clones in this sample may be carry-over from other donors' samples. Here the CDR3 reads CASSAWRGGTDTQYF. DNA of the CDR3: TGTGCCAGCAGCGCCTGGAGAGGGGGGACAGATACGCAGTATTTT.